Following are 16 T cell receptor beta chains from one sample sequenced in a study of brain T cells in children with intractable seizures. Data came from immunoSEQ multiplex PCR; TCRdb stores just in-frame clones and leaves some out. The repertoire holds roughly 80,000 clones, with around nine tenths as singletons. The sequenced sample was peripheral blood, obtained at surgery. The receptors come from a girl aged 2 to 10 with Rasmussen encephalitis and intractable seizures.

The V gene is TRBV11-2, the J gene TRBJ2-3; 7 positions match TRBD2. The germline gives CDR1 SGHAT, CDR2 FQNNGV. V lost 1 base, J lost 8 bases, and 3 bases stayed unmatched. The CDR3 sequence is 13 residues long. The CDR3 coding sequence is TGTGCCAGCAGCTTAGTTTCGGGGGGTACGCAGTATTTT. Protein product: CASSLVSGGTQYF.

V usage is TRBV10-1 and J usage is TRBJ1-5; 7 bases align to TRBD1. CDR1 and CDR2 (germline): WNHNN, SYGVQD (reference sequence). The trim removed 4 bases at V and 0 bases at J, leaving 24 bases unmatched. This CDR3 is built from 22 residues. The chain's CDR3 is CASSGTGPDLLPDVRSNQPQHF. CDR3 DNA: TGCGCCAGCAGTGGGACAGGACCTGACCTCCTACCCGACGTCCGTAGCAATCAGCCCCAGCATTTT.

V and J are TRBV28 and TRBJ1-2; a weak D match, TRBD1 (5 bases). The CDR3 runs to 16 residues. CDR1 MDHEN and CDR2 SYDVKM come from the germline V gene. Trimming removed 10 bases at V and 2 bases at J, with 23 bases between. DNA of the CDR3: TGTGCCACCCTAAACGCCCTAGGGGCCCGAAACTATGGCTACACCTTC. It encodes CATLNALGARNYGYTF.

The chain employs TRBV3-1 (or the pseudogene TRBV3-2) and TRBJ2-7; D is uncertain. V lost 5 bases, J lost 2 bases, and 4 bases lay in between. Germline lookup yields CDR1 LGHDT and CDR2 YNNKEL (reference sequence). The CDR3 sequence is 11 residues long. CDR3 protein: CASSGPYEQYF. The CDR3 bases are TGTGCCAGCAGCGGCCCCTACGAGCAGTACTTC.

V usage is TRBV27 and J usage is TRBJ2-7; TRBD2 aligns across 12 bases. CDR1 is MNHEY and CDR2 is SMNVEV in the germline V gene (reference sequence). The V gene end was trimmed by 3 bases and the J gene end by 6 bases; junction bases not matched to a gene: 6. The length of the CDR3 is 15 residues. The CDR3 sequence is CASSFVTSGGGEQYF. Here the CDR3 DNA reads TGTGCCAGCAGTTTCGTGACTAGCGGGGGCGGCGAGCAGTACTTC.

The genes are TRBV28 and TRBJ1-3; TRBD1 aligns across 9 bases. V shed 6 bases and J 0 bases; nucleotides not matched to a gene: 12. The CDR3 is made up of 18 amino acids. Germline CDR1 is MDHEN and CDR2 is SYDVKM. Here the CDR3 DNA reads TGTGCCAGCAGAGCCGGGACAGGGCTCGGGGGCTCTGGAAACACCATATATTTT. This translates into CASRAGTGLGGSGNTIYF.

The genes are TRBV7-9 and TRBJ1-2; TRBD1 might be the D (5 bases). CDR1 is SEHNR, CDR2 FQNEAQ, per germline (reference sequence). The germline V and J ends were trimmed by 5 bases and 5 bases, with 9 bases remaining between them. The CDR3 contains 12 residues. The CDR3 is CASSRTGYGYTF. CDR3 in DNA: TGTGCCAGCAGCCGCACAGGATATGGCTACACCTTC.

The J gene is TRBJ2-7, the V gene TRBV7-2; D gene ambiguous. V shed 0 bases and J shed 0 bases, with 6 bases lying between them. The CDR3 covers 14 residues. CDR1 is SGHTA, CDR2 FQGNSA, per germline. The CDR3 loop reads CASSLATGSYEQYF. CDR3 coding DNA: TGTGCCAGCAGCTTAGCAACGGGCTCCTACGAGCAGTACTTC.

CDR3 nucleotides: TGTGCCAGCTCACCTCAAACCGGGACAGGGGCGTACGAGCAGTACTTC. It codes for CASSPQTGTGAYEQYF. The chain has TRBV18 and TRBJ2-7, with TRBD1 identical over 10 bases. Trimming took 3 bases from V and 4 from J; bases not matched to a gene: 9. The V gene's germline CDR1 is KGHSH and CDR2 LQKENI. This CDR3 region has 16 residues.

This clone was recorded once. This chain joins TRBV7-9 and TRBJ2-3; 14 bases map to TRBD2. The V gene end was trimmed by 6 bases and the J gene end by 7 bases; junction bases not matched to a gene: 6. The CDR3 loop spans 15 amino acids. Germline loops: CDR1 SEHNR, CDR2 FQNEAQ (reference sequence). In DNA, the CDR3 is TGTGCCAGCAGTACGACTAGCGGGGGGGCCTATACGCAGTATTTT. This sequence encodes CASSTTSGGAYTQYF.

CDR3 protein: CASSLDRATEKLFF. The CDR3 coding sequence is TGTGCCAGCAGCCTTGACAGGGCAACTGAAAAACTGTTTTTT. This chain connects TRBV7-9 to TRBJ1-4; TRBD1 aligns across 7 bases. This CDR3 spans 14 amino acids. Trimming took 5 bases from V and 7 from J; bases not matched to a gene: 7. The germline V gene encodes CDR1 SEHNR and CDR2 FQNEAQ (reference sequence). Based on the CDR3 plus reference TRBV7-9 and TRBJ1-4, the full variable domain is DTGVSQNPRHKITKRGQNVTFRCDPISEHNRLYWYRQTLGQGPEFLTYFQNEAQLEKSRLLSDRFSAERPKGSFSTLEIQRTEQGDSAMYLCASSLDRATEKLFFGSGTQLSVL.

The rearrangement joins TRBV11-2 to TRBJ2-7, with TRBD2 identical over 11 bases. The ends lost 8 bases at V and 2 bases at J; junction bases unmatched: 11. Germline CDR1 is SGHAT and CDR2 is FQNNGV. The CDR3 loop spans 16 amino acids. CDR3 residues: CASHGLAGVQAYEQYF. CDR3 coding DNA: TGTGCCAGCCACGGACTAGCGGGCGTCCAAGCCTACGAGCAGTACTTC.

The V gene is TRBV15, the J gene TRBJ2-5; 13 bases align to TRBD2. Germline lookup yields CDR1 LNHNV and CDR2 YYDKDF (reference sequence). This CDR3 is built from 15 residues. V shed 5 bases and J 5 bases; nucleotides not matched to a gene: 5. The CDR3 reads CATSGGLAGSETQYF. The CDR3 nucleotides read TGTGCCACCAGCGGGGGACTAGCGGGGTCTGAGACCCAGTACTTC. Based on the CDR3 plus reference TRBV15 and TRBJ2-5, the full variable domain is DAMVIQNPRYQVTQFGKPVTLSCSQTLNHNVMYWYQQKSSQAPKLLFHYYDKDFNNEADTPDNFQSRRPNTSFCFLDIRSPGLGDTAMYLCATSGGLAGSETQYFGPGTRLLVL.

The rearrangement links TRBV6-1 to TRBJ2-7; TRBD2 is a possible D gene (6 bases). The V gene's germline CDR1 is MNHNS and CDR2 SASEGT. The V end lost 3 bases, the J end lost 2 bases, and 11 bases lay between the germline ends. The CDR3 has 14 residues. CDR3 protein: CASSERGGTYEQYF. CDR3 nucleotides: TGTGCCAGCAGTGAGAGGGGAGGCACCTACGAGCAGTACTTC.

The chain combines TRBV28 with TRBJ1-2, with no clear D. Germline CDR1 and CDR2: MDHEN and SYDVKM. The CDR3 is 13 amino acids. V lost 6 bases, J lost 4 bases, and 12 bases lay in between. CDR3 loop: CASSLTQGYGYTF. DNA for the CDR3: TGTGCCAGCAGCCTAACACAAGGCTATGGCTACACCTTC.

V and J are TRBV30 and TRBJ2-5; no clear D. Germline V gene sequence: CDR1 GTSNPN, CDR2 SVGIG (reference sequence). V lost 0 bases and J lost 1, with 15 bases in between. The CDR3 consists of 16 residues. CDR3 DNA sequence: TGTGCCTGGAGTGTAGTCTCAAGGGCAGTCCAAGAGACCCAGTACTTC. Its translation is CAWSVVSRAVQETQYF.